This T cell receptor beta chain is from a study of OX40 agonist ivuxolimab in advanced cancers. Overall study context: Three patients responded partially, comprising one with hepatocellular carcinoma and two with cutaneous melanoma. Findings and caveats of the study: Within 6 weeks, CD4+ and CD8+ blood T cells expanded clonally at 0.1 to 3.0 mg/kg.

Assay: immunoSEQ multiplex PCR; the TCRdb copy retains only in-frame clones and omits some. This table has 65,000 to 90,000 clones, around nine tenths appearing once. On this clone itself: Its antigen is unidentified.

CDR3 length: 16 amino acids. V was clipped by 1 base and J by 5 bases; unmatched bases: 10. Germline V CDR1 and CDR2: SGHTA, FQGNSA. The clonotype comes from an adult with an advanced solid tumor such as melanoma, head and neck, liver or kidney cancer. The rearrangement uses TRBV7-2 and TRBJ2-5, with TRBD2 matching 7 bases. Sequenced material: CD4+ or CD8+ T cells sorted from blood, taken in a trial of the OX40 agonist ivuxolimab. In DNA, the CDR3 is TGTGCCAGCAGCTTAGGCTTGGGCGGGGGTAGGGAGACCCAGTACTTC. Translation: CASSLGLGGGRETQYF. The complete variable domain, with remaining parts taken from reference TRBV7-2 and TRBJ2-5, reads GAGVSQSPSNKVTEKGKDVELRCDPISGHTALYWYRQSLGQGLEFLIYFQGNSAPDKSGLPSDRFSAERTGGSVSTLTIQRTQQEDSAVYLCASSLGLGGGRETQYFGPGTRLLVL.